A selection of T cell receptor beta chains follows, all from one sample in a study of blood T cells in healthy people across ages. Each CDR3 protein is one row after TCRdb ran MiXCR on the 5' RACE reads. Of 1.5 million to 2 million distinct CDR3 sequences listed, 28% were seen once; the top ten hold over 7%. The sample taken for sequencing was blood. The receptors stem from a woman aged 30 to 39 in good health. Both conserved end residues are part of each CDR3. D genes are given only for firm matches. A clone size is listed for some rows: how often the clone was seen (once, few, many), or a class if it is expanded.

D,V,J,size,CDR3,DNA
-,TRBV7-9,TRBJ2-3,-,CASSLDGQIKYF,TGTGCCAGCAGCTTAGATGGCCAGATTAAGTATTTT
-,TRBV6-6,TRBJ2-7,-,CASRYEVDYEQYF,TGTGCCAGCAGGTACGAGGTAGACTACGAGCAGTACTTC
-,TRBV29-1,TRBJ2-7,few,CSVVTGANYEQYF,TGCAGCGTTGTTACCGGAGCCAACTACGAGCAGTACTTC
TRBD1,TRBV20-1,TRBJ1-2,many,CSASSTGENYGYTF,TGCAGTGCTAGCTCGACAGGGGAGAACTATGGCTACACCTTC
-,TRBV3-1,TRBJ2-7,-,CASEGGGSEQYF,TGTGCCAGCGAGGGCGGCGGAAGCGAGCAGTACTTC
-,TRBV12-3/TRBV12-4,TRBJ2-7,-,CASSDRNYEQYF,TGTGCCAGCAGTGACAGAAACTACGAGCAGTACTTC
-,TRBV12-3/TRBV12-4,TRBJ1-4,-,CASSFWGLTNEKLFF,TGTGCCAGCAGTTTTTGGGGGTTGACTAATGAAAAACTGTTTTTT
TRBD1,TRBV29-1,TRBJ2-1,many,CSVTNTGVVVSEQFF,TGCAGCGTCACGAACACAGGGGTGGTTGTGAGTGAGCAGTTCTTC
-,TRBV20-1,TRBJ1-2,few,CSARRQDYGYTF,TGCAGTGCGAGGAGGCAGGACTATGGCTACACCTTC
TRBD1,TRBV5-1,TRBJ2-5,-,CASSRGAPGGRETQYF,TGCGCCAGCAGCCGGGGCGCCCCAGGGGGAAGAGAGACCCAGTACTTC
TRBD2,TRBV3-1,TRBJ2-7,few,CASSQGLAGGLYEQYF,TGTGCCAGCAGCCAAGGCTTAGCGGGGGGGCTTTACGAGCAGTACTTC
TRBD2,TRBV5-1,TRBJ2-1,few,CASSEGAGGPGNEQFF,TGCGCCAGCAGCGAAGGGGCGGGGGGGCCGGGCAATGAGCAGTTCTTC
-,TRBV21-1,TRBJ2-7,-,CASSKGPRDRGGDEQYF,TGTGCCAGCAGCAAAGGCCCCCGGGACAGGGGTGGGGACGAGCAGTACTTC
-,TRBV25-1,TRBJ2-7,few,CASSPAGGPGYEQYF,TGTGCCAGCAGTCCAGCGGGTGGGCCGGGCTACGAGCAGTACTTC
TRBD1,TRBV3-1,TRBJ1-6,-,CASSPRGQFDSPLHF,TGTGCCAGCAGCCCGCGGGGACAGTTCGATTCACCCCTCCACTTT
-,TRBV29-1,TRBJ1-4,-,CSVGRGRGNTNEKLFF,TGCAGCGTTGGGCGGGGCAGGGGAAACACTAATGAAAAACTGTTTTTT
-,TRBV5-6,TRBJ2-7,few,CASSWGAADREQYF,TGTGCCAGCAGCTGGGGGGCAGCCGATAGGGAGCAGTACTTC
-,TRBV27,TRBJ2-5,few,CASAKGGPQETQYF,TGTGCCAGCGCCAAAGGGGGACCTCAAGAGACCCAGTACTTC
TRBD1,TRBV2,TRBJ1-2,few,CASGTGGKGYTF,TGTGCCAGCGGGACAGGGGGTAAAGGCTACACCTTC
-,TRBV18,TRBJ2-2,-,CASSHDSPGELFF,TGTGCCAGCTCACACGACTCTCCCGGGGAGCTGTTTTTT
-,TRBV27,TRBJ2-5,few,CASSLRERGTQYF,TGTGCCAGCAGTTTAAGAGAAAGGGGGACCCAGTACTTC
-,TRBV5-1,TRBJ1-2,-,CASSLAGFEGYTF,TGCGCCAGCAGCTTGGCAGGTTTTGAAGGCTACACCTTC
-,TRBV20-1,TRBJ1-1,-,CSAVKTWTSVSTEAFF,TGCAGTGCCGTTAAGACATGGACGAGCGTGAGCACTGAAGCTTTCTTT
-,TRBV10-3,TRBJ1-5,few,CAISEAGGNQPQHF,TGTGCCATCAGTGAGGCAGGGGGCAATCAGCCCCAGCATTTT
TRBD1,TRBV4-1,TRBJ2-1,-,CASSQWDSQGDEQFF,TGCGCCAGCAGCCAATGGGACAGCCAAGGGGATGAGCAGTTCTTC
-,TRBV27,TRBJ2-5,few,CASKNGLKETQYF,TGTGCCAGCAAGAATGGACTGAAGGAGACCCAGTACTTC
-,TRBV18,TRBJ2-7,-,CASSTGTPVYNEQYF,TGTGCCAGCTCAACAGGGACACCGGTCTACAATGAGCAGTACTTC
TRBD1,TRBV12-5,TRBJ1-5,-,CASGPGTEDNQPQHF,TGTGCTAGTGGGCCCGGGACAGAAGATAATCAGCCCCAGCATTTT
-,TRBV9,TRBJ2-5,once,CASSTQRAAVQETQYF,TGTGCCAGCAGCACACAACGAGCGGCCGTCCAAGAGACCCAGTACTTC
TRBD1,TRBV9,TRBJ1-2,few,CASSANSGWTGVGYTF,TGTGCCAGCAGCGCCAATAGTGGGTGGACAGGGGTTGGCTACACCTTC
TRBD2,TRBV12-3/TRBV12-4,TRBJ2-1,-,CASSRPGLACNEQFF,TGTGCCAGCAGTAGACCGGGACTAGCGTGTAATGAGCAGTTCTTC
TRBD1,TRBV6-5,TRBJ1-2,-,CAGSTRTGAGGYTF,TGTGCCGGCAGTACCAGGACAGGGGCCGGTGGCTACACCTTC
TRBD1,TRBV7-9,TRBJ2-5,-,CASTSGDRDETQYF,TGTGCCAGCACCTCGGGGGACAGGGACGAGACCCAGTACTTC
-,TRBV2,TRBJ1-5,-,CASSDSSGQPQHF,TGTGCCAGCAGTGACTCTTCTGGTCAGCCCCAGCATTTT
TRBD1,TRBV2,TRBJ2-7,few,CVSSQGQGHYEQYF,TGTGTCAGCAGCCAAGGACAGGGCCACTACGAGCAGTACTTC
-,TRBV20-1,TRBJ1-2,few,CSARDQWGPNYGYTF,TGCAGTGCTAGAGATCAGTGGGGCCCTAACTATGGCTACACCTTC
-,TRBV6-1,TRBJ1-4,-,CATYLGRGTPLDGRFF,TGTGCCACCTATTTGGGTCGCGGGACCCCGTTGGACGGACGGTTTTTT
-,TRBV29-1,TRBJ2-5,few,CSVSQGREQYF,TGCAGCGTGAGCCAGGGAAGGGAGCAGTACTTC
TRBD1,TRBV10-3,TRBJ2-3,-,CALSKDRDPDTQYF,TGTGCGCTCTCGAAGGACAGGGATCCAGATACGCAGTATTTT
-,TRBV5-1,TRBJ2-1,few,CASSYSGDAYNEQFF,TGCGCCAGCAGCTACAGCGGAGACGCCTACAATGAGCAGTTCTTC